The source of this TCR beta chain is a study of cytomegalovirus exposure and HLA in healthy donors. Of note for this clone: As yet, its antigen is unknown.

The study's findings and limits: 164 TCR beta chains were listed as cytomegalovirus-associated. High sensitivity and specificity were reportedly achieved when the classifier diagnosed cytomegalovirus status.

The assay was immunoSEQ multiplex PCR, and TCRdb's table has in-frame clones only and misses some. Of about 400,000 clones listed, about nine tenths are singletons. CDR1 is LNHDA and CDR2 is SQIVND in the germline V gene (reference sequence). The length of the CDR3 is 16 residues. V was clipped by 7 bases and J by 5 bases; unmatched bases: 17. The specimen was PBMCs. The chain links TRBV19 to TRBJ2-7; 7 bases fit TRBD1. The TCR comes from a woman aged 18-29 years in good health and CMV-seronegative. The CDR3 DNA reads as TGTGCCAGTACCAGGGGGTTTTCGACCCTTAGCGACGAGCAGTACTTC. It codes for CASTRGFSTLSDEQYF. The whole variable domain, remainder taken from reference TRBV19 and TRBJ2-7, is DGGITQSPKYLFRKEGQNVTLSCEQNLNHDAMYWYRQDPGQGLRLIYYSQIVNDFQKGDIAEGYSVSREKKESFPLTVTSAQKNPTAFYLCASTRGFSTLSDEQYFGPGTRLTVT.